Shown below are 26 T cell receptor beta chains from a single sample sequenced in a study of molecular identifiers for immune sequencing clone quantification (dated by TCRdb to 2016 to 2018). Libraries were prepared through PCR. Sequenced using an Illumina HiSeq 4000. The public reads were reprocessed in TCRdb via fastp at Q25 and MiXCR, keeping in-frame beta chains. Entries that share a CDR3 protein sequence are merged under the most common genes and DNA. The sample yields tens of thousands of distinct CDR3 sequences; approximately 26% were counted once. Around 1.9% of the sample rests with the top ten. The source material was naive CD8+ T cells from blood, with Jurkat cell RNA spiked in. The cell subset or site label of this sample denotes: FACS-sorted CD8+CD4-CCR7+CD45RA+ naive T cells. The receptors shown here come from a human donor in good health. Some libraries in this study had Jurkat cell RNA spiked in.

Details on this clonotype: A read error may be the cause here, since a much bigger clone is one base away. The chain combines TRBV14 with TRBJ2-1, with a weak D call TRBD2 (6 bases). This CDR3 spans 15 amino acids. The germline V gene encodes CDR1 SGHDN and CDR2 FVKESK. This CDR3 reads CASSPGGPSYNEQLF. For the CDR3, the DNA is TGTGCCAGCAGCCCAGGAGGGCCCTCCTACAATGAGCAGCTCTTC.

For this clonotype: This clone may be a read error of a much larger clone one base away. The chain couples TRBV5-3 to TRBJ2-6, with no clear D. TRBV5-3 is an ORF for which the function is uncertain. The CDR3 is made up of 17 amino acids. CDR3 DNA: TGTGCCAGCAGCTTGCTTTTTCCGAGCTCTGGGGCCAACGTCCTGACTTTC. Amino acids: CASSLLFPSSGANVLTF.

In the case of this clonotype: This clone may be a read error of a much larger clone one base away. V gene TRBV29-1 combines with J gene TRBJ2-2; D tentatively reads TRBD1 or TRBD2 (5 bases each). The CDR3 totals 12 residues. The germline CDR1 and CDR2 sequences are SQVTM and ANQGSEA. Trimming took off 6 bases at V and 3 bases at J, with 8 bases between the two ends. The CDR3 bases are TGCAGCGTACTGGGACACACCGGGGAGCTGTTTTTT. This gives the protein CSVLGHTGELFF.

This clonotype is medium-sized in the sample. The J gene is TRBJ1-2, the V gene TRBV4-3; tentatively, D is TRBD1 (6 bases). Germline V gene sequence: CDR1 LGHNA, CDR2 YSLEER. V gave up 0 bases and J gave up 10 bases, with 12 bases separating them. CDR3 size: 13 residues. CDR3 bases: TGCGCCAGCAGCCAAGATTTAGGACAGATCTACACCTTC. This sequence encodes CASSQDLGQIYTF.

This clonotype was seen at least ten times. The rearrangement uses TRBV7-2 and TRBJ2-1; TRBD2 aligns across 12 bases. Unmatched junction bases numbered 3, after V lost 5 bases and J lost 4 bases. The CDR3 extends over 15 amino acids. Germline CDR1 reads SGHTA; CDR2 reads FQGNSA. The CDR3 is CASSPGTSGYNEQFF. CDR3 coding DNA: TGTGCCAGCAGCCCCGGGACTAGCGGGTACAATGAGCAGTTCTTC.

As regards this clonotype: Being one base from a much bigger clone, this may be a read error. The V and J genes are TRBV7-2 and TRBJ2-7; 14 bases map to TRBD2. The germline CDR1 and CDR2 sequences are SGHTA and FQGNSA. The CDR3 has 17 amino acids. In DNA form, the CDR3 reads TGTGCCAGCAGCTCCGAGTTGACTAGCGGGGGGGCCGGCGAGCTGTACTTC. Amino acids: CASSSELTSGGAGELYF.

This clonotype has ten or more counts. The V and J genes are TRBV4-1 and TRBJ2-3, with 7 bases lining up with TRBD2. Germline assignment: CDR1 MGHRA and CDR2 YSYEKL. Losses at the gene ends were 0 bases for V and 4 bases for J; bases not matched to a gene: 4. This CDR3 is built from 15 residues. CDR3: CASSQEGREADTQYF. CDR3 sequence (DNA): TGCGCCAGCAGCCAAGAAGGGAGGGAGGCAGATACGCAGTATTTT.

This clonotype was counted ten times or more. This chain uses TRBV5-6 with TRBJ1-1; D gene ambiguous. Trimming stripped 4 bases from V and 4 bases from J, with 8 bases between. Germline V gene data show CDR1 as SGHDT and CDR2 as YYEEEE. The CDR3 totals 12 residues. This CDR3 reads CASSPGLTEAFF. In nucleotides, the CDR3 is TGTGCCAGCAGCCCCGGACTCACTGAAGCTTTCTTT.

This rearrangement joins TRBV4-3 to TRBJ2-7; D possibly corresponds to TRBD2 (6 bases). Trimming removed 1 base at V and 4 bases at J, with 11 bases between. This CDR3 is 14 amino acids long. The germline V gene encodes CDR1 LGHNA and CDR2 YSLEER. In DNA form, the CDR3 reads TGCGCCAGCAGCCAAGCCCCGGGACTTTACGAGCAGTACTTC. Amino acids: CASSQAPGLYEQYF.

This clonotype was seen a handful of times. V is TRBV6-1 and J is TRBJ2-5; 9 nucleotides align to TRBD2. The ends lost 2 bases at V and 1 base at J; junction bases unmatched: 8. The CDR3 totals 17 residues. Germline CDR1 reads MNHNS; CDR2 reads SASEGT. CDR3 coding DNA: TGTGCCAGCAGTGAACTGGGACTAGCTACCCTCCAAGAGACCCAGTACTTC. Protein: CASSELGLATLQETQYF.

The chain carries TRBV13 and TRBJ1-6; D ambiguous. V was trimmed by 0 bases and J by 0 bases, leaving 6 bases between them. The CDR3 spans 16 residues. The germline V gene encodes CDR1 PRHDT and CDR2 FYEKMQ (reference sequence). Here the CDR3 reads CASSLGGSSYNSPLHF. Here the CDR3 DNA reads TGTGCCAGCAGCTTAGGGGGAAGCTCCTATAATTCACCCCTCCACTTT.

As for this clonotype: A clone one base away is much larger, so this may be a read error. The chain combines TRBV20-1 with TRBJ2-7, with 11 bases lining up with TRBD1. After removal of 3 bases from V and 6 bases from J, the junction contained 7 bases not matched to a gene. Germline V gives CDR1 DFQATT, CDR2 SNEGSKA (reference sequence). The CDR3 contains 14 residues. The CDR3 coding sequence is TGCAGTGCTAGGGACAGGGGGCGCGTCTGCGAGCAGTACTTC. It codes for CSARDRGRVCEQYF.

This clonotype was seen a few times. The chain has TRBV12-3 or TRBV12-4 and TRBJ1-2, with D uncertain. The V end was cut by 5 bases, the J end by 4 bases, with 11 bases between. This CDR3 region has 13 residues. Here the CDR3 DNA reads TGTGCCAGCAGTCCCGACGGAGCCTATGGCTACACCTTC. Amino acid sequence: CASSPDGAYGYTF.

Notes on this clonotype: One end of the junction varies from germline; a read error may be responsible. Written as DNA, the CDR3 is TGTGCCAGCATGGGGGGCTACTCCCACAATGAGCAGTTCTTC. It yields the protein CASMGGYSHNEQFF. The V call is TRBV2, the J call TRBJ2-1; TRBD1 or TRBD2 may be the D gene (6 bases each). The CDR3 spans 14 residues. CDR1 is SNHLY and CDR2 is FYNNEI in the germline V gene.

This clonotype showed up just a few times. The chain has TRBV2 and TRBJ2-2, with D unresolved. The CDR3 is 17 amino acids. Germline CDR1 and CDR2: SNHLY and FYNNEI. Trimming stripped 1 base from V and 1 base from J, with 13 bases between. CDR3 sequence (DNA): TGTGCCAGCAGTGAAGGTATGGCAGGCGAGAACACCGGGGAGCTGTTTTTT. The encoded protein is CASSEGMAGENTGELFF. Complete variable domain (other parts from reference TRBV2 and TRBJ2-2): EPEVTQTPSHQVTQMGQEVILRCVPISNHLYFYWYRQILGQKVEFLVSFYNNEISEKSEIFDDQFSVERPDGSNFTLKIRSTKLEDSAMYFCASSEGMAGENTGELFFGEGSRLTVL.

This clonotype appeared many times. The chain carries TRBV7-8 and TRBJ1-1; D may be TRBD1 (5 bases). The CDR3 covers 14 residues. V was clipped by 1 base and J by 3 bases, with 9 bases between them. Germline CDR1 SGHVS, CDR2 FQNEAQ. The CDR3 sequence is CASSLGGGYTEAFF. The CDR3, as DNA: TGTGCCAGCAGCTTAGGGGGGGGGTACACTGAAGCTTTCTTT.

To note about this clonotype: This may arise from a read error, as a much more abundant clone is one base away. This CDR3 reads CASSLVGDTATQYF. The CDR3 nucleotides are TGTGCCAGCAGCTTGGTGGGAGACACAGCTACGCAGTATTTT. J is TRBJ2-3 and V is TRBV11-2; TRBD2 might be the D (5 bases). Germline lookup yields CDR1 SGHAT and CDR2 FQNNGV. This CDR3 is 14 amino acids long.

The rearrangement links TRBV5-4 to TRBJ2-3; 9 bases are shared with TRBD2. The CDR3 is 16 residues long. CDR1 is SGHNT and CDR2 is YYREEE in the germline V gene (reference sequence). V gave up 1 base and J gave up 2 bases; unmatched junction bases: 5. The CDR3 reads CASSLSERGVTDTQYF. The DNA of the CDR3 is TGTGCCAGCAGCTTGTCTGAGCGGGGGGTCACAGATACGCAGTATTTT. Full variable domain (missing parts from reference TRBV5-4 and TRBJ2-3): ETGVTQSPTHLIKTRGQQVTLRCSSQSGHNTVSWYQQALGQGPQFIFQYYREEENGRGNFPPRFSGLQFPNYSSELNVNALELDDSALYLCASSLSERGVTDTQYFGPGTRLTVL.

A few counts support this clonotype. This chain links TRBV7-3 with TRBJ2-7; no firm D call. The germline V gene encodes CDR1 SGHTA and CDR2 FQGTGA. The V end was cut by 0 bases, the J end by 2 bases, with 5 bases between. The CDR3 has 13 amino acids. The CDR3, as DNA: TGTGCCAGCAGCTTAACGGTCGCCTACGAGCAGTACTTC. Its translation: CASSLTVAYEQYF.

Regarding this clonotype: As the CDR3 is not closed by the conserved phenylalanine or tryptophan, this likely results from a read error. The limits of the CDR3 on the DNA are not certain, so only TCRdb's listed CDR3 is given. The chain recombines TRBV29-1 with TRBJ2-2; the table gives TRBD2 as D, unverified against the DNA. The V gene's germline CDR1 is SQVTM and CDR2 ANQGSEA. The CDR3 adds up to 13 amino acids, both ends counted. This CDR3 reads CSVPTSGTGELLV.

Only a few counts were recorded for this clonotype. The genes are TRBV20-1 and TRBJ2-3; D is uncertain. The CDR3 runs to 10 residues. Germline CDR1 and CDR2: DFQATT and SNEGSKA (reference sequence). Trimming stripped 4 bases from V and 4 bases from J, with 3 bases between. The CDR3 sequence: CSAIADTQYF. The CDR3 DNA reads TGCAGTGCTATCGCAGATACGCAGTATTTT.

The table lists this clonotype with many counts. Here the CDR3 reads CASSLAGMKNEQFF. DNA of the CDR3: TGTGCCAGCAGTTTAGCGGGAATGAAGAATGAGCAGTTCTTC. The chain carries TRBV28 and TRBJ2-1, with D perhaps TRBD2 (6 bases). V was shortened by 2 bases and J by 7 bases, with 12 bases between the two germline ends. Germline loops: CDR1 MDHEN, CDR2 SYDVKM. CDR3 length: 14 amino acids.

Concerning this clonotype itself: The junction differs from germline at one of its ends, possibly a read error. The chain uses TRBV28 and TRBJ2-7; the D is unclear. Germline V gene data show CDR1 as MDHEN and CDR2 as SYDVKM. The CDR3 contains 11 residues. The CDR3 is CASSLGYERYF. In DNA, the CDR3 is TGTGCCAGCAGTTTGGGTTACGAGCGGTACTTC.

This chain connects TRBV29-1 to TRBJ2-1; 14 bases are a match to TRBD2. CDR3 length: 15 amino acids. The V segment lost 3 bases and the J segment 7 bases; nucleotides outside the gene matches: 5. Germline V gives CDR1 SQVTM, CDR2 ANQGSEA. DNA of the CDR3: TGCAGCGTTGACCCCGGGACTAGCGGGAGTAATGAGCAGTTCTTC. Its translation is CSVDPGTSGSNEQFF.

In this sample, this clonotype turned up many times. The chain joins TRBV30 to TRBJ2-1; weak D call: TRBD2 (5 bases). V dropped 2 bases and J dropped 12 bases, with 14 bases sitting between them. Germline-derived CDR1 and CDR2 are GTSNPN and SVGIG (reference sequence). The CDR3 totals 12 residues. The CDR3 region is CAWSLTGSWQFF. The CDR3 bases are TGTGCCTGGAGTCTTACGGGGAGCTGGCAGTTCTTC. The full variable domain, completed using reference TRBV30 and TRBJ2-1, is SQTIHQWPATLVQPVGSPLSLECTVEGTSNPNLYWYRQAAGRGLQLLFYSVGIGQISSEVPQNLSASRPQDRQFILSSKKLLLSDSGFYLCAWSLTGSWQFFGPGTRLTVL.

This clonotype was counted ten times or more. V gene TRBV4-3 combines with J gene TRBJ2-7; 8 bases map to TRBD1. Germline lookup yields CDR1 LGHNA and CDR2 YSLEER. Germline trimming cut 2 bases from V and 3 bases from J; bases unmatched to any gene: 6. The CDR3 covers 15 residues. The CDR3 here is CASSQMQGAFYEQYF. In nucleotides, the CDR3 is TGCGCCAGCAGCCAAATGCAGGGGGCTTTCTACGAGCAGTACTTC.